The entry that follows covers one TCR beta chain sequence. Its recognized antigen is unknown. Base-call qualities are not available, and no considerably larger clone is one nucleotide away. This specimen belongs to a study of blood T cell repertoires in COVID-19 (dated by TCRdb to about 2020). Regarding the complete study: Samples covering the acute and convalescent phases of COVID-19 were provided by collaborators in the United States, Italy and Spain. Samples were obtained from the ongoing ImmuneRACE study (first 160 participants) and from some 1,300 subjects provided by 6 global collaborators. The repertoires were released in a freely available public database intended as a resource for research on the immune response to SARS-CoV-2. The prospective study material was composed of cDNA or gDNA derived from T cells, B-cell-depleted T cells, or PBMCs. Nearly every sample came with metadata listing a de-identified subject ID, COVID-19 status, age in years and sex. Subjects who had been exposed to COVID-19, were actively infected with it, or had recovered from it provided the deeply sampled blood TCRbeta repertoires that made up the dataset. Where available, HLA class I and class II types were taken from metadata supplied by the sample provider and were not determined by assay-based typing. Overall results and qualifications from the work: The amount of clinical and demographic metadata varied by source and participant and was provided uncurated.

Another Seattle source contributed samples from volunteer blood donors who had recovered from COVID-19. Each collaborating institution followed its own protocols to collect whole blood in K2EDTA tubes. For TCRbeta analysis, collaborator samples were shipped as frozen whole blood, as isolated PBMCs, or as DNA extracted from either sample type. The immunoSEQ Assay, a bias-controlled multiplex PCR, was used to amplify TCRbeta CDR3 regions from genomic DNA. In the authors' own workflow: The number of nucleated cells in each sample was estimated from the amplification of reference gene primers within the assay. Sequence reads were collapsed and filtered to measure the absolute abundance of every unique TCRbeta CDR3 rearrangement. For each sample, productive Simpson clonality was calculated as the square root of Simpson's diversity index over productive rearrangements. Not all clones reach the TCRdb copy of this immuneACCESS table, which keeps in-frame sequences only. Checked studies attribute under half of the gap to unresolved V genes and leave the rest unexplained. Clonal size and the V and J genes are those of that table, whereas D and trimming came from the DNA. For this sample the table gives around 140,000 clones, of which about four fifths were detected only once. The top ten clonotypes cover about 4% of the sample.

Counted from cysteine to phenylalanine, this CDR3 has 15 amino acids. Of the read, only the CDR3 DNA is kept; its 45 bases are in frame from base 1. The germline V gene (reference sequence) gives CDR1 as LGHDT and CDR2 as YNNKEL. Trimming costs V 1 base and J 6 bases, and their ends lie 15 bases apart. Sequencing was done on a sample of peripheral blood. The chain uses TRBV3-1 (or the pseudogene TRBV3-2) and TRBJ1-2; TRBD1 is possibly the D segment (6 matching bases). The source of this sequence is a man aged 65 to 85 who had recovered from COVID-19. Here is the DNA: TGTGCCAGCAGCCAAGGTCAGGGGCCCACTGATGGCTACACCTTC. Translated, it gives CASSQGQGPTDGYTF.